The 9 T cell receptor beta chains below all came from one sample that was sequenced in a study of blood T cell repertoires in COVID-19. Assay used: immunoSEQ multiplex PCR; TCRdb lists only in-frame clones, some missing. Counted here are roughly 68,000 clones, 90% occurring once; the ten biggest clones make up around 0.52%. Sequences were obtained from peripheral blood. The receptors here all came from a man in his fifties or sixties with COVID-19, enrolled during active disease.

In this sample, this clone turned up a few times. In DNA form, the CDR3 reads TGTGCCAGCAGTGAAGCTAGCGGGGGCTCCTACGAGCAGTACTTC. This codes for CASSEASGGSYEQYF. The rearrangement joins TRBV6-1 to TRBJ2-7; 9 bases match TRBD2. The germline gives CDR1 MNHNS, CDR2 SASEGT. The CDR3 loop spans 15 amino acids. V lost 0 bases, J lost 0 bases, and 0 bases stayed unmatched.

This clone was seen a few times. This chain connects TRBV9 to TRBJ2-5; 14 bases agree with TRBD2. V gave up 0 bases and J gave up 1 base; unmatched junction bases: 5. Germline assignment: CDR1 SGDLS and CDR2 YYNGEE. The CDR3 has 18 residues. Here the CDR3 DNA reads TGTGCCAGCAGCGTAGCGACTAGCGGGAGGGTAGGCCAAGAGACCCAGTACTTC. Residues: CASSVATSGRVGQETQYF.

This clone was recorded only once. V gene TRBV19 combines with J gene TRBJ2-7; D is unresolved. V gave up 8 bases and J gave up 4 bases, with 15 bases separating them. The CDR3 spans 13 residues. CDR1 LNHDA and CDR2 SQIVND come from the germline V gene (reference sequence). The CDR3 protein is CASSAFADYEQYF. DNA of the CDR3: TGTGCCAGTTCTGCCTTTGCAGATTACGAGCAGTACTTC.

In its sample, this clone was seen once. This rearrangement joins TRBV7-9 to TRBJ2-4, with D maybe TRBD2 (5 bases). Germline V gene data show CDR1 as SEHNR and CDR2 as FQNEAQ (reference sequence). V lost 0 bases to trimming and J lost 3 bases, with 18 bases between them. CDR3 length: 18 amino acids. CDR3 loop: CASSLAGWPFGDKNIQYF. The CDR3 bases are TGTGCCAGCAGCTTAGCTGGTTGGCCTTTCGGGGACAAAAACATTCAGTACTTC.

This sequence joins TRBV18 and TRBJ2-7; TRBD1 matches 9 bases. After removal of 3 bases from V and 4 bases from J, the junction contained 7 bases not matched to a gene. Germline CDR1 KGHSH, CDR2 LQKENI. This CDR3 is 15 amino acids long. This CDR3 is CASSPGTGTTYEQYF. CDR3 coding DNA: TGTGCCAGCTCACCCGGGACAGGGACCACTTACGAGCAGTACTTC.

This rearrangement joins TRBV4-1 to TRBJ2-7; D unresolved. Germline V CDR1 and CDR2: MGHRA, YSYEKL. V lost 4 bases and J 3 bases, leaving 19 bases between the germline ends. The length of the CDR3 is 16 residues. The CDR3 DNA reads TGCGCCAGCAGCCGAGACGGGTCGGCCGGCAACTACGAGCAGTACTTC. This encodes CASSRDGSAGNYEQYF.

This clone has a handful of counts. The chain has TRBV4-2 and TRBJ2-7; 8 bases align to TRBD2. CDR1 and CDR2 (germline): LGHNA, YNFKEQ. The CDR3 is 15 amino acids. V was pared by 0 bases and J by 3 bases, with 4 bases of the junction left unmatched. The CDR3 DNA sequence: TGTGCCAGCAGCCAAGATCGGGGGGGGTTCTACGAGCAGTACTTC. It codes for CASSQDRGGFYEQYF.

The chain links TRBV6-4 to TRBJ1-5; possible D gene TRBD1, 6 bases. The germline V and J ends were trimmed by 7 bases and 4 bases, with 11 bases remaining between them. The CDR3 totals 13 residues. In germline, CDR1 is MRHNA, CDR2 SNTAGT. CDR3 DNA sequence: TGTGCCAGCACCGGACAGTTTAATCAGCCCCAGCATTTT. Its protein is CASTGQFNQPQHF.

V usage is TRBV7-9 and J usage is TRBJ2-7; 7 nucleotides line up with TRBD2. There are 15 residues in the CDR3. The V segment lost 4 bases and the J segment 6 bases; nucleotides outside the gene matches: 12. The germline CDR1 and CDR2 sequences are SEHNR and FQNEAQ (reference sequence). In DNA form, the CDR3 reads TGTGCCAGCAGCTACGCTCGGGACTACCTAGGCGAGCAGTACTTC. It specifies CASSYARDYLGEQYF.